The rows below give T cell receptor beta chains drawn from one sample of a study of blood T cell repertoires in COVID-19. The data were produced by immunoSEQ multiplex PCR, yet TCRdb's version contains in-frame clones alone and is incomplete. The table shows over 45,000 clones, with roughly 84% occurring only once. Material: peripheral blood. Source of these receptors: a man in his fifties or sixties with active COVID-19. The CDR3 runs from the conserved cysteine through the conserved F or W. A D gene is named only where the DNA matches it firmly. A clone size is listed for some rows: how often the clone was seen (once, few, many), or a class if it is expanded.

clone size: once; V gene: TRBV29-1; J gene: TRBJ2-3; D gene: .; CDR3 protein: CSVEIPGTEGDTQYF; CDR3 DNA: TGCAGCGTTGAGATACCCGGGACGGAGGGAGATACGCAGTATTTT
clone size: .; V gene: TRBV5-1; J gene: TRBJ2-3; D gene: .; CDR3 protein: CASSSTSNTDTQYF; CDR3 DNA: TGCGCCAGCAGCTCTACTAGCAATACAGATACGCAGTATTTT
clone size: .; V gene: TRBV6-1; J gene: TRBJ2-1; D gene: .; CDR3 protein: CASSDGIAFLNEQFF; CDR3 DNA: TGTGCCAGCAGTGACGGCATAGCGTTCCTAAATGAGCAGTTCTTC
clone size: .; V gene: TRBV6-6; J gene: TRBJ2-7; D gene: .; CDR3 protein: CASSYSEHYEQYF; CDR3 DNA: TGTGCCAGCAGTTACTCAGAACACTACGAGCAGTACTTC
clone size: .; V gene: TRBV5-6; J gene: TRBJ2-2; D gene: .; CDR3 protein: CASSLWQVNTGELFF; CDR3 DNA: TGTGCCAGCAGCTTGTGGCAGGTGAACACCGGGGAGCTGTTTTTT
clone size: .; V gene: TRBV15; J gene: TRBJ2-4; D gene: .; CDR3 protein: CATSRDSLIQYF; CDR3 DNA: TGTGCCACCAGCAGGGACAGCCTCATTCAGTACTTC
clone size: .; V gene: TRBV6-5; J gene: TRBJ2-7; D gene: .; CDR3 protein: CASSSSNQLYEQYF; CDR3 DNA: TGTGCCAGCAGTTCTAGTAACCAACTCTACGAGCAGTACTTC
clone size: .; V gene: TRBV5-8; J gene: TRBJ1-2; D gene: .; CDR3 protein: CASSLSQRVFTF; CDR3 DNA: TGTGCCAGCAGCTTGTCACAGAGGGTATTCACCTTC
clone size: once; V gene: TRBV7-9; J gene: TRBJ1-6; D gene: TRBD1; CDR3 protein: CASSLGQNNSPLHF; CDR3 DNA: TGTGCCAGCAGCTTGGGACAGAATAATTCACCCCTCCACTTT
clone size: .; V gene: TRBV7-2; J gene: TRBJ2-7; D gene: TRBD1; CDR3 protein: CASSRQGADEQYF; CDR3 DNA: TGTGCCAGCAGCCGACAGGGGGCGGACGAGCAGTACTTC
clone size: few; V gene: TRBV11-3; J gene: TRBJ2-3; D gene: TRBD2; CDR3 protein: CASSLDLAGTDTQYF; CDR3 DNA: TGTGCCAGCAGCTTAGATCTAGCGGGCACAGATACGCAGTATTTT
clone size: .; V gene: TRBV14; J gene: TRBJ2-5; D gene: .; CDR3 protein: CASGVSTKTQYF; CDR3 DNA: TGTGCCTCGGGGGTTTCGACGAAGACCCAGTACTTC
clone size: .; V gene: TRBV6-5; J gene: TRBJ2-7; D gene: TRBD2; CDR3 protein: CASSPRTSGGEQYF; CDR3 DNA: TGTGCCAGCAGCCCCAGGACTAGCGGGGGCGAGCAGTACTTC
clone size: .; V gene: TRBV14; J gene: TRBJ2-1; D gene: TRBD2; CDR3 protein: CASSQVKSSGSDEQFF; CDR3 DNA: TGTGCCAGCAGCCAAGTGAAGTCTAGCGGGAGTGATGAGCAGTTCTTC
clone size: .; V gene: TRBV20-1; J gene: TRBJ1-1; D gene: TRBD1; CDR3 protein: CSASAGTGDTEAFF; CDR3 DNA: TGCAGTGCTAGTGCGGGGACAGGGGACACTGAAGCTTTCTTT
clone size: .; V gene: TRBV4-2; J gene: TRBJ1-2; D gene: .; CDR3 protein: CASSDGLTNYGYTF; CDR3 DNA: TGTGCCAGCAGCGATGGACTGACTAACTATGGCTACACCTTC
clone size: .; V gene: TRBV6-4; J gene: TRBJ1-2; D gene: .; CDR3 protein: CASSDSWAIYGYTF; CDR3 DNA: TGTGCCAGCAGTGACTCGTGGGCAATCTATGGCTACACCTTC
clone size: .; V gene: TRBV6-5; J gene: TRBJ1-1; D gene: .; CDR3 protein: CASSRGSGAFF; CDR3 DNA: TGTGCCAGCAGTAGAGGGTCAGGAGCTTTCTTT
clone size: once; V gene: TRBV7-9; J gene: TRBJ1-1; D gene: TRBD1; CDR3 protein: CASSTRGRTEAFF; CDR3 DNA: TGTGCCAGCAGCACCAGGGGGCGAACTGAAGCTTTCTTT
clone size: .; V gene: TRBV11-1; J gene: TRBJ2-2; D gene: TRBD2; CDR3 protein: CASSRLAPNTGELFF; CDR3 DNA: TGTGCCAGCAGCCGACTAGCCCCGAACACCGGGGAGCTGTTTTTT
clone size: .; V gene: TRBV7-7; J gene: TRBJ2-2; D gene: TRBD1; CDR3 protein: CASSLGTGVHTGELFF; CDR3 DNA: TGTGCTAGCAGCTTAGGTACAGGGGTCCACACCGGGGAGCTGTTTTTT
clone size: .; V gene: TRBV6-4; J gene: TRBJ2-2; D gene: .; CDR3 protein: CASSALAGDIGELFF; CDR3 DNA: TGTGCCAGCAGTGCCCTTGCGGGCGATATCGGGGAGCTGTTTTTT
clone size: once; V gene: TRBV9; J gene: TRBJ2-5; D gene: .; CDR3 protein: CASSVGGRVETQYF; CDR3 DNA: TGTGCCAGCAGCGTAGGGGGCAGGGTTGAGACCCAGTACTTC
clone size: .; V gene: TRBV2; J gene: TRBJ2-5; D gene: TRBD2; CDR3 protein: CASSEGSGDGETQYF; CDR3 DNA: TGTGCCAGCAGTGAAGGTAGCGGGGATGGGGAGACCCAGTACTTC
clone size: .; V gene: TRBV7-9; J gene: TRBJ1-2; D gene: TRBD1; CDR3 protein: CASSLEGASNGYTF; CDR3 DNA: TGTGCCAGCAGCTTAGAGGGGGCGTCAAATGGCTACACCTTC
clone size: .; V gene: TRBV30; J gene: TRBJ2-4; D gene: .; CDR3 protein: CAWSPGRKNIQYF; CDR3 DNA: TGTGCCTGGAGCCCTGGGAGGAAAAACATTCAGTACTTC